This T cell receptor (beta chain) is from a study of cytomegalovirus exposure and HLA in healthy donors. The PCR made use of 60 Vbeta and 13 Jbeta primers. Only in-frame clones appear in the TCRdb table, and some are missing; sequencing was by immunoSEQ multiplex PCR. There are some 150,000 clones in the sample; about 76% occur only once, and about 4% lies in the top ten. The sample holds a few counts of this clone. Healthy bone marrow donors formed the donor group. The receptor was derived from a human donor in good health. The sample was PBMCs.

CDR3 coding DNA: TGTGCCAGCAGAGCATACAGGGGGTCGGGCTATGGCTACACCTTC. Its translation is CASRAYRGSGYGYTF. The genes are TRBV27 and TRBJ1-2; TRBD1 matches 8 bases. The CDR3 contains 15 residues. Unmatched junction bases numbered 10, after V lost 6 bases and J lost 4 bases. Germline V gene lookup returns CDR1 MNHEY and CDR2 SMNVEV (reference sequence).